This T cell receptor (beta chain) was captured in a study of blood T cells in healthy people across ages. Findings of the study overall: Researchers report that TCR beta diversity correlated strongly with naive T cell percentage.

With 3 bases removed from V and 6 bases from J, the gap between germline ends came to 8 bases. The CDR3 runs 12 residues. The V gene's germline CDR1 is SGHTA and CDR2 FQGNSA. The second PCR ran roughly 6 to 12 cycles with a sample-barcoded 5' primer and J-beta primers. TCRdb used MiXCR to reprocess the 5' RACE reads, holding one entry per CDR3 protein. The table has around 1.5 million distinct CDR3 sequences, 59% seen once; the top ten hold about 6.3%. A note on this clonotype: Its antigen is unidentified.

Peripheral blood from each donor was collected in a volume of about 10 milliliters. Isolated per sample were at least 6 million PBMCs. This sequence originates from a man in his late teens or twenties in good health. The chain carries TRBV7-2 and TRBJ1-2; D not certain. What was sequenced was blood. CDR3 protein: CASSFPLDGYTF. In nucleotides, the CDR3 is TGTGCCAGCAGCTTCCCCCTCGATGGCTACACCTTC.